The entry below gives a single T cell receptor (beta chain) sequence along with its context. The antigen remains undetermined. Primers: 60 Vbeta forward and 13 Jbeta reverse. Libraries were prepared by immunoSEQ multiplex PCR; TCRdb keeps only in-frame clonotypes and omits some of them. The sample has some 180,000 clones; about 85% are singletons. This entry is derived from a study of cytomegalovirus exposure and HLA in healthy donors. The trim removed 1 base at V and 9 bases at J, leaving 21 bases unmatched. CDR1 and CDR2 from the germline V gene are SGHTA and FQGTGA. The CDR3 runs 19 residues. Study-level points and caveats: Follow-up analysis found HLA locus-dependent TCR association rates, highest for DRB1 and lowest for HLA-C. A prior analysis recorded that most TCR beta V segments were productive about 87% or about 30% of the time. Analyses of presence and absence presupposed an approximately uniform sequencing depth across donors.

The TCR originated in a boy aged 2 to 10 in good health and CMV-seronegative. The chain links TRBV7-3 to TRBJ2-1, with 7 bases identical to TRBD1. The sequenced sample was PBMCs. The CDR3 region is CASSLRDTRGNRGRSEQFF. The CDR3 region has the DNA TGTGCCAGCAGCTTAAGGGACACGCGAGGCAACAGGGGTCGGTCTGAGCAGTTCTTC.